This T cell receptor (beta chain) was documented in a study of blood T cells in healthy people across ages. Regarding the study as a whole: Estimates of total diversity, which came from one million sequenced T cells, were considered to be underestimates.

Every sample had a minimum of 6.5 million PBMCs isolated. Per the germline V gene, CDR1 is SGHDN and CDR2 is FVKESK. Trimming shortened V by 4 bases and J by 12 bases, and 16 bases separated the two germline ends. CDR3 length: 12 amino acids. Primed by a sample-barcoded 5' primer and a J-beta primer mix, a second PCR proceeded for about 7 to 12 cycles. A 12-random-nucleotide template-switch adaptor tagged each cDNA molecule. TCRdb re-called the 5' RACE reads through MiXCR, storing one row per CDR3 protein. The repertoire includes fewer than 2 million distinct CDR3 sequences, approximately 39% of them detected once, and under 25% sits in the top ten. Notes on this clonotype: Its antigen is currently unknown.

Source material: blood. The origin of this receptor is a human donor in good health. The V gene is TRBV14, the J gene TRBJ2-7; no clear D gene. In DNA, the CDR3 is TGTGCCAGCAGCCCCTCTATTGAGCCCCGGTACTTC. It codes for CASSPSIEPRYF.